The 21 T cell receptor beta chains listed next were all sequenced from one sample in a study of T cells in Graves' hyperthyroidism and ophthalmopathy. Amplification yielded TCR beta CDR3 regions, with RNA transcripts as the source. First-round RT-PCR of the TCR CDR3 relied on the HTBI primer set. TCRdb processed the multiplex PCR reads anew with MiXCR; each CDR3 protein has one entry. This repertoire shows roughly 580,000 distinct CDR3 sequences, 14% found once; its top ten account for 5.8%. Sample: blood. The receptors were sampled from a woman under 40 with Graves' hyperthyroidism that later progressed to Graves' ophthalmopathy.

The DNA of the CDR3 is TGTGCCAGCAGTTTATATGGGGACAGCTCCTACAATGAGCAGTTCTTC. Translation gives CASSLYGDSSYNEQFF. The genes are TRBV27 and TRBJ2-1; 7 bases map to TRBD1. Germline V gives CDR1 MNHEY, CDR2 SMNVEV (reference sequence). This CDR3 comprises 16 residues. V dropped 1 base and J dropped 0; count of bases not matched to a gene: 3.

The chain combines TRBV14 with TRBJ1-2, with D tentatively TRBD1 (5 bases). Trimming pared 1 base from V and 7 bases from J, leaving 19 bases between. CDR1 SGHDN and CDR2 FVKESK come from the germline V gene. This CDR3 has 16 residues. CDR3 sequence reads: CASSQVGAGIGAGYTF. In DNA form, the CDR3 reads TGTGCCAGCAGCCAAGTGGGAGCAGGGATCGGTGCTGGCTACACCTTC. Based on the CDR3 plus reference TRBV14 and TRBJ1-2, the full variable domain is EAGVTQFPSHSVIEKGQTVTLRCDPISGHDNLYWYRRVMGKEIKFLLHFVKESKQDESGMPNNRFLAERTGGTYSTLKVQPAELEDSGVYFCASSQVGAGIGAGYTFGSGTRLTVV.

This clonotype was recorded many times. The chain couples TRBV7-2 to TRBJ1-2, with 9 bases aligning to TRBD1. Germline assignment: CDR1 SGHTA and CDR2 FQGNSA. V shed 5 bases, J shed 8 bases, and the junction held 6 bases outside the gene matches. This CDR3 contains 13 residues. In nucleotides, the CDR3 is TGTGCCAGCAGCCCTAACAGGGGGCAGGGCTACACCTTC. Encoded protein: CASSPNRGQGYTF.

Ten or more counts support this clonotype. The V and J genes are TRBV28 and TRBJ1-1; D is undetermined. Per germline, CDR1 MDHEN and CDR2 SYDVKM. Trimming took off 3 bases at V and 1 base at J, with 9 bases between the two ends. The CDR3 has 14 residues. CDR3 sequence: CASSFEGSNTEAFF. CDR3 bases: TGTGCCAGCAGTTTCGAGGGATCGAACACTGAAGCTTTCTTT.

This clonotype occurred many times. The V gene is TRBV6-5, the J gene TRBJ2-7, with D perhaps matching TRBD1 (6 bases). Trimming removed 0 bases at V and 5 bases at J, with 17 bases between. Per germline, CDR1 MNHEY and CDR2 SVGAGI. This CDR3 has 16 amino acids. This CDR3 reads CASSYSRRKGVHEQYF. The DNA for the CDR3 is TGTGCCAGCAGTTACTCGAGACGTAAGGGGGTCCACGAGCAGTACTTC.

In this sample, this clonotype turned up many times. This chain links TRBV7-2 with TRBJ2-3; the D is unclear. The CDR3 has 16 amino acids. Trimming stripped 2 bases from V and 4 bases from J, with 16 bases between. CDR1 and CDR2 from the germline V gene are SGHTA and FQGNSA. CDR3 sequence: CASSLSATSRADTQYF. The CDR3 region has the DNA TGTGCCAGCAGCTTATCAGCGACCTCGAGAGCAGATACGCAGTATTTT.

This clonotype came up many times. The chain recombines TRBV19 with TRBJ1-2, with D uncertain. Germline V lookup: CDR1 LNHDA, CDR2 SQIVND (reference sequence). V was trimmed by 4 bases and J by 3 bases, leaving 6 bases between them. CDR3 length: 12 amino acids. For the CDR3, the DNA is TGTGCCAGTAGTAACGACCACTATGGCTACACCTTC. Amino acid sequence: CASSNDHYGYTF.

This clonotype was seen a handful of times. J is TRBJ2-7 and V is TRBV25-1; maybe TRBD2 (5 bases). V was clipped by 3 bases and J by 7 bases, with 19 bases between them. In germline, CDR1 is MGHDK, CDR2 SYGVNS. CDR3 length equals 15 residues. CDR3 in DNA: TGTGCCAGCAGTGAGCTTAAGAGTCTGTCGGGGGAGCAGTACTTC. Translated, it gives CASSELKSLSGEQYF.

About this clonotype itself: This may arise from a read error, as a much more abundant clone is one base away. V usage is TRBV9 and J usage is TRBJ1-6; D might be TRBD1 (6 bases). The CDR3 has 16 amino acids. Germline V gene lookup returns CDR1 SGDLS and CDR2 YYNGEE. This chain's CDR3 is CASSAGDGTYNSALHF. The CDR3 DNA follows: TGTGCCAGCAGTGCAGGGGATGGAACCTATAATTCAGCCCTCCACTTT.

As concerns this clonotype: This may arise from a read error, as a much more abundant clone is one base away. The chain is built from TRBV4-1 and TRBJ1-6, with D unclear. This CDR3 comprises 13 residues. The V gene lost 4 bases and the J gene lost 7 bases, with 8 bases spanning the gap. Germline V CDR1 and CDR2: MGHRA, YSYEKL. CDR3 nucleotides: TGCGCCAGCAGCCCGGCCAGCAATTCACCCCTCCACTTT. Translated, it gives CASSPASNSPLHF.

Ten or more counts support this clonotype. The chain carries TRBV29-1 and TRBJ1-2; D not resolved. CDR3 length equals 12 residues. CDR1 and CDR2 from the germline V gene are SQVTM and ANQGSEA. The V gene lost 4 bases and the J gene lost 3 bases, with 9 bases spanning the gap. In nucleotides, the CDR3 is TGCAGCGTTGGCGAGGTGGACTATGGCTACACCTTC. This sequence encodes CSVGEVDYGYTF.

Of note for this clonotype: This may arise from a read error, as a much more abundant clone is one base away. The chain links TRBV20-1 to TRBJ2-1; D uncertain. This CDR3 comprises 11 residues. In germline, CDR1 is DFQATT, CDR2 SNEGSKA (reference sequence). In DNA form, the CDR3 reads TGCAGTGCTATTATCAGTAATGAGCAGTGCTTC. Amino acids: CSAIISNEQCF.

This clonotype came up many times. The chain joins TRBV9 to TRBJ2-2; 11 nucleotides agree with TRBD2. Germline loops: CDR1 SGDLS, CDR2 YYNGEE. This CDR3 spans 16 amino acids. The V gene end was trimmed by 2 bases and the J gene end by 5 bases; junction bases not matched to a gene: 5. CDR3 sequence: CASSVGRLAGTGELFF. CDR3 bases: TGTGCCAGCAGCGTCGGAAGACTAGCGGGAACCGGGGAGCTGTTTTTT. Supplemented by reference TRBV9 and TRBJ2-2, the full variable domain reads DSGVTQTPKHLITATGQRVTLRCSPRSGDLSVYWYQQSLDQGLQFLIQYYNGEERAKGNILERFSAQQFPDLHSELNLSSLELGDSALYFCASSVGRLAGTGELFFGEGSRLTVL.

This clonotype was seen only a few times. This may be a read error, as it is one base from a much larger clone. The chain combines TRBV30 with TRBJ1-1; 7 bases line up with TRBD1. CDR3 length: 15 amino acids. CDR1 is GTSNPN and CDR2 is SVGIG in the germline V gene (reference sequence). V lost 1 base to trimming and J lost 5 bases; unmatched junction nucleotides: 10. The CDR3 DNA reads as TGTGCCTGGAGTGGCCCGGGACAGCACATTACTGAAGCTTTCTTT. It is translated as CAWSGPGQHITEAFF.

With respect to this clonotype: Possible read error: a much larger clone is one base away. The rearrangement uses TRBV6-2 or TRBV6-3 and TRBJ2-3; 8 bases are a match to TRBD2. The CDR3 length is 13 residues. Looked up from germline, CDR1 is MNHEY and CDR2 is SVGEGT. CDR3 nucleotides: TGTGCCAGCCTTAGCGGGATCACAGATATGCAGTATTTT. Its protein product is CASLSGITDMQYF.

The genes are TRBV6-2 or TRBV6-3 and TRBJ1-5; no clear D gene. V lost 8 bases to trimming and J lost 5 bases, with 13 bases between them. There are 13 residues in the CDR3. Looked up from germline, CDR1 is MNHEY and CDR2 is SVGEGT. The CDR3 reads CASPARQHQPQHF. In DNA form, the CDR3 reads TGTGCCAGCCCCGCCCGGCAGCATCAGCCCCAGCATTTT.

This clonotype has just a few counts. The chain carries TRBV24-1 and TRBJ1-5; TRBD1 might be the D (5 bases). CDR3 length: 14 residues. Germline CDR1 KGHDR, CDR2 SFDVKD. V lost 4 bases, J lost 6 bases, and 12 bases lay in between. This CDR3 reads CATSDPGRGQPQHF. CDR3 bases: TGTGCCACCAGTGACCCCGGGAGGGGTCAGCCCCAGCATTTT.

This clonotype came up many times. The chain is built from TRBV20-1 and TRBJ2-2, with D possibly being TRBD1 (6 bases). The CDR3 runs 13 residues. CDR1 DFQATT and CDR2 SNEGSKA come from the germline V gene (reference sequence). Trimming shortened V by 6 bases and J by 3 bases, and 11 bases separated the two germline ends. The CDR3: CSAEAGDTGELFF. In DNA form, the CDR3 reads TGCAGTGCGGAGGCAGGGGACACCGGGGAGCTGTTTTTT.

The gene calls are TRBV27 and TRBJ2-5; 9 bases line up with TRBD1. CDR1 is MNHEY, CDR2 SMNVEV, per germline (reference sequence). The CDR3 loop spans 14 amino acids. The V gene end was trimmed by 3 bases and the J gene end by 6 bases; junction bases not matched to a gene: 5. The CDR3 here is CASSFLQGAKTQYF. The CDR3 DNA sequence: TGTGCCAGCAGTTTCCTACAGGGGGCTAAGACCCAGTACTTC.

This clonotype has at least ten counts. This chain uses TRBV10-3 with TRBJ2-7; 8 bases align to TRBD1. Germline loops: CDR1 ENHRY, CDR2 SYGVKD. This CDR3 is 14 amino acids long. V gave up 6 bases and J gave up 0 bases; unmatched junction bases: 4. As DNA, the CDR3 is TGTGCCATCAGCGGACAGGGCCTCTCCTACGAGCAGTACTTC. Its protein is CAISGQGLSYEQYF.

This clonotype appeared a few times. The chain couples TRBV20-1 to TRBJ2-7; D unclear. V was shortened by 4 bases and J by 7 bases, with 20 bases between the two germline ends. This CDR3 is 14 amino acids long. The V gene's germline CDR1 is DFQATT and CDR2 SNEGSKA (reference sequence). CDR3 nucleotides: TGCAGTGCTAAACCGACACTCCTCGACGGAGAGCAGTACTTC. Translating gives CSAKPTLLDGEQYF.